The clone carrying this T cell receptor (beta chain) has ten or more counts. Its target is not known. Time point reported: sample taken at primary tumor resection. Whole RNA, which was extracted from tumor, nontumor lung tissue or frozen PBMC, was sequenced without any cell sorting. The donors were more than 70 patients with non-small cell lung cancer that was early-stage and untreated. This entry comes from a study of spatial heterogeneity in lung cancer. General study findings and limits: Circulating ubiquitous expanded tumor TCRs were observed more frequently at resection than at follow-up.

Germline-derived CDR1 and CDR2 are MRHNA and SNTAGT. Trimming removed 6 bases from V and 4 bases from J, with 12 bases in between. The CDR3 loop spans 13 amino acids. A unique molecular identifier was attached to every TCR cDNA molecule. MiXCR, run by TCRdb on the 5' RACE reads, gives a single entry per CDR3 protein. Of more than 50,000 distinct CDR3 sequences in the sample, over 5.5% are singletons; the top ten hold less than 3.5%. The material sequenced was PBMCs, taken at surgery. This receptor was identified in a female donor with early-stage non-small cell lung cancer. This chain joins TRBV6-4 and TRBJ1-2; tentatively, D is TRBD1 (6 bases). The CDR3: CASRFRGIYGYTF. The CDR3 nucleotides are TGTGCCAGCAGATTCAGGGGCATCTATGGCTACACCTTC.